The present T cell receptor (beta chain) was sequenced within a study of CD8+ T cells in alopecia areata. General study results and limits: Compared with normal scalp, lesional scalp had higher clonality and more expanded CD8+ clones.

This clone was detected only a few times. Its specificity is not known. The same CDR3 can be traced to other DNA sequences in this sample. Lesional scalp punch biopsies and peripheral blood came from alopecia areata patients. Sorting of CD4+ and CD8+ T cells was performed on PBMCs. Investigators isolated RNA and reverse transcribed it into cDNA to act as the sequencing template. Some clones are missing from TCRdb's copy, which holds only in-frame ones; the method was immunoSEQ multiplex PCR. The sample holds 65,000 to 90,000 clones; 51% are singletons and the top ten take around 5%. This CDR3 region has 14 residues. Trimming took 3 bases from V and 1 from J, leaving 10 bases between them. CDR1 is SQVTM and CDR2 is ANQGSEA in the germline V gene.

The specimen sequenced was NKG2D-high CD8+ T cells sorted from blood. The chain carries TRBV29-1 and TRBJ2-1, with TRBD2 as a possible D gene (6 bases). The sequence was obtained from a human donor with alopecia areata. Here the CDR3 reads CSVDSGSSYNEQFF. CDR3 DNA: TGCAGCGTTGACTCCGGGAGTTCCTACAATGAGCAGTTCTTC.